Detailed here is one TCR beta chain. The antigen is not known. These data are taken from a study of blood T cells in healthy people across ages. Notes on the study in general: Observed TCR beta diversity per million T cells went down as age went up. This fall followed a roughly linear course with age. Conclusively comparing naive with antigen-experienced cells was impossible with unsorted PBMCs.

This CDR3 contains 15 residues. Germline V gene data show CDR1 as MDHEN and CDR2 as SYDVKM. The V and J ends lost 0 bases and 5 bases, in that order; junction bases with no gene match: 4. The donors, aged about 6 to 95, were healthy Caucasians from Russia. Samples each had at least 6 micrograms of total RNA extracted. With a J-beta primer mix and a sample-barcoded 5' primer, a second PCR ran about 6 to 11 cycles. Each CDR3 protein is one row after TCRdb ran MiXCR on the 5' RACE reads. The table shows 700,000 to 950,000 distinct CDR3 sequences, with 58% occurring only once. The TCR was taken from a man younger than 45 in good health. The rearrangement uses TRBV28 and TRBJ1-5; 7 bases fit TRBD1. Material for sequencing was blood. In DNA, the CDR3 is TGTGCCAGCAGTTTATGGGCAGGGGGGGATCAGCCCCAGCATTTT. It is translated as CASSLWAGGDQPQHF.